Shown below are 9 T cell receptor beta chains from a single sample sequenced in a study of T cell repertoires in cytomegalovirus infection. TCRdb passed the reads through MiXCR, listing each CDR3 protein once. Of 200,000 to 250,000 distinct CDR3 sequences in the sample, 9% to 15% were seen once. Sample: PBMCs. The receptors here all came from a human donor in good health (CMV status not recorded). Some clones in this sample may be carry-over from other donors' samples.

This clonotype was seen ten or more times. The chain carries TRBV11-2 and TRBJ2-5; D is unclear. CDR3 length: 15 amino acids. In germline, CDR1 is SGHAT, CDR2 FQNNGV. V shed 1 base and J shed 2 bases, with 11 bases lying between them. CDR3 nucleotides: TGTGCCAGCAGCTTAGTACTACATTTACAAGAGACCCAGTACTTC. Protein sequence: CASSLVLHLQETQYF.

This clonotype appeared many times. The genes are TRBV7-2 and TRBJ1-2, with 8 bases identical to TRBD1. CDR3 length: 19 amino acids. Per the germline V gene, CDR1 is SGHTA and CDR2 is FQGNSA. The ends lost 5 bases at V and 4 bases at J; junction bases unmatched: 21. CDR3 nucleotides: TGTGCCAGCAGCACAAGTTCCCCACGACAGGGGATCCCCTCCTATGGCTACACCTTC. It codes for CASSTSSPRQGIPSYGYTF.

The sample holds many counts of this clonotype. This chain links TRBV5-4 with TRBJ2-1, with 16 bases that match TRBD2. CDR3 length: 16 residues. The ends lost 5 bases at V and 4 bases at J; junction bases unmatched: 3. The germline CDR1 and CDR2 sequences are SGHNT and YYREEE (reference sequence). CDR3 region: CASSPGLAGGYNEQFF. DNA of the CDR3: TGTGCCAGCAGTCCGGGACTAGCGGGGGGGTACAATGAGCAGTTCTTC.

A word on this clonotype: A much more abundant neighbour one base away suggests this may be a read error. This chain uses TRBV4-3 with TRBJ1-2; D call uncertain. Germline CDR1 is LGHNA and CDR2 is YSLEER. This CDR3 has 14 residues. The CDR3 DNA follows: TGCGCCAGCGGCCAAGCCGTTGGTGGCTATGGCTACACCTTC. This gives the protein CASGQAVGGYGYTF.

This clonotype has a count of ten or more. V and J are TRBV7-2 and TRBJ2-4, with TRBD2 as a possible D gene (5 bases). Trimming removed 8 bases from V and 0 bases from J, with 14 bases in between. This CDR3 is built from 15 residues. The V gene's germline CDR1 is SGHTA and CDR2 FQGNSA. CDR3 nucleotides: TGTGCCAGCTCCCTGGGCGGGCAAGCCAAAAACATTCAGTACTTC. Translated: CASSLGGQAKNIQYF.

A few counts support this clonotype. The chain is built from TRBV18 and TRBJ2-7; D ambiguous. The CDR3 covers 14 residues. Per germline, CDR1 KGHSH and CDR2 LQKENI. V was cut by 4 bases and J by 0 bases, with 10 bases left in between. The CDR3 region has the DNA TGTGCCAGCTCACTGGACGAGGTCTCCTACGAGCAGTACTTC. This encodes CASSLDEVSYEQYF.

V usage is TRBV6-2 or TRBV6-3 and J usage is TRBJ1-1; D gene uncertain. The CDR3 contains 14 residues. Trimming took 0 bases from V and 5 from J, leaving 10 bases between them. Germline V CDR1 and CDR2: MNHEY, SVGEGT. For the CDR3, the DNA is TGTGCCAGCAGTTACTCGGCCCCGCGGACTGAAGCTTTCTTT. This translates into CASSYSAPRTEAFF.

This chain joins TRBV19 and TRBJ2-3, with 8 nucleotides matching TRBD2. Trimming took 1 base from V and 0 from J; bases not matched to a gene: 6. CDR3 size: 17 residues. Germline loops: CDR1 LNHDA, CDR2 SQIVND (reference sequence). The CDR3 sequence: CASSIVLLAASTDTQYF. The CDR3 DNA reads TGTGCCAGTAGTATAGTCCTACTAGCGGCTAGCACAGATACGCAGTATTTT.

This clonotype was seen repeatedly, ten times or more. J is TRBJ1-5 and V is TRBV7-9; 7 nucleotides agree with TRBD1. The V and J ends lost 5 bases and 8 bases, in that order; junction bases with no gene match: 12. There are 15 residues in the CDR3. Germline V gene lookup returns CDR1 SEHNR and CDR2 FQNEAQ (reference sequence). The CDR3 sequence is CASSPGGLVGEPQHF. The CDR3 bases are TGTGCCAGCAGCCCAGGGGGTCTCGTGGGTGAGCCCCAGCATTTT.